The present T cell receptor beta chain was sequenced within a study of cytomegalovirus exposure and HLA in healthy donors. Whole-study context: Samples from HLA-typed donors yielded around 79 million unique TCRs in an early data release.

CDR3 length: 15 residues. From germline, CDR1 is SEHNR and CDR2 FQNEAQ (reference sequence). Trimming removed 1 base from V and 1 base from J, with 10 bases in between. PCR was performed using 60 Vbeta and 13 Jbeta primers. Here immunoSEQ multiplex PCR was the method, and the copy in TCRdb shows in-frame clones only, minus some. The sample holds over 200,000 clones, about 80% seen once. This clone turned up a few times. The clonotype comes from a man between 35 and 55 years old in good health and CMV-seropositive. This rearrangement joins TRBV7-9 to TRBJ1-1; D may be TRBD1 (5 bases). The sample comprised PBMCs. CDR3 nucleotides: TGTGCCAGCAGCTTAGGTGGGGCAGGGAACACTGAAGCTTTCTTT. It codes for CASSLGGAGNTEAFF.